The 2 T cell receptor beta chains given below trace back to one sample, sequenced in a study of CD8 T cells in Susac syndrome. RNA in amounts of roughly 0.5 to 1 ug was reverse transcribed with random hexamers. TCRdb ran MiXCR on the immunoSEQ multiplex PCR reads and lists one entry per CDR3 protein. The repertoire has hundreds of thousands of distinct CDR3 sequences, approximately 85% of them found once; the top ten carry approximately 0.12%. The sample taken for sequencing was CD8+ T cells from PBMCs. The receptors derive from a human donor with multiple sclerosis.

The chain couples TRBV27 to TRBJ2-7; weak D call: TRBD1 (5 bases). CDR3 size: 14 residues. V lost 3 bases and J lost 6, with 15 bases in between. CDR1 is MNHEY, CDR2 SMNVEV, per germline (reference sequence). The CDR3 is CASSFSENQGEQYF. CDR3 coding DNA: TGTGCCAGCAGTTTCTCTGAAAATCAGGGCGAGCAGTACTTC.

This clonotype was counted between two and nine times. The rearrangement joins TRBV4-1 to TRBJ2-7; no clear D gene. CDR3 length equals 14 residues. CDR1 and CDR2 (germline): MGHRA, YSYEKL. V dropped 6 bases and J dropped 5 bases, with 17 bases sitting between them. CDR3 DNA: TGCGCCAGCAGTCCCGTTCTCCATTGGAACGAGCAGTACTTC. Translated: CASSPVLHWNEQYF.